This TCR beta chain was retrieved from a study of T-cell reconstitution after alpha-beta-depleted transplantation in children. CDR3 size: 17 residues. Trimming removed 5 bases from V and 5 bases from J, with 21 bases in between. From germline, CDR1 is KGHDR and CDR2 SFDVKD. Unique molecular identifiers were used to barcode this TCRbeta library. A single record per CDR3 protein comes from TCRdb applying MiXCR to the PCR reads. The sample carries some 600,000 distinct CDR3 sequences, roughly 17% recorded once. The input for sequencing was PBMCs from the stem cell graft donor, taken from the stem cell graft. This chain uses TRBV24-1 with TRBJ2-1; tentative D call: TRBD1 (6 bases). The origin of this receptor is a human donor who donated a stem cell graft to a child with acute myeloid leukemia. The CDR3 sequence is CATSAEFGQSEDNEQFF. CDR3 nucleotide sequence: TGTGCCACCAGTGCCGAATTCGGACAGAGCGAGGACAATGAGCAGTTCTTC.